This T cell receptor (beta chain) appears in the sequencing data of a study of blood T cell repertoires in COVID-19. In the study overall: Material from acute and convalescent COVID-19 was sourced from the United States, Italy and Spain. PBMCs, B-cell-depleted T cells, or T cells provided the cDNA or gDNA that made up the material.

Germline values: CDR1 MGHRA, CDR2 YSYEKL. Trimming removed 1 base from V and 3 bases from J, with 9 bases in between. The length of the CDR3 is 14 residues. This clone was recorded only once. Original methodology: The authors estimated nucleated cell counts from reference gene primer amplification. Using immunoSEQ multiplex PCR, the repertoire was profiled, and TCRdb retains in-frame clones only, with some absent. The DNA was the basis for D and trimming; V, J and clone size are from that table. This table holds approximately 290,000 clones, around nine tenths found once. This clonotype originated in a man aged 30 to 39 with acute or convalescent COVID-19. Specimen: peripheral blood. The V call is TRBV4-1, the J call TRBJ2-5; D is unresolved. For the CDR3, the DNA is TGCGCCAGCAGCCAAGGTTTCAGTGAAGAGACCCAGTACTTC. Amino acids: CASSQGFSEETQYF.